The 29 T cell receptor beta chains presented below share a single source sample, sequenced in a study of identical twins. MiXCR was run by TCRdb on the 5' RACE reads, yielding one entry per CDR3 protein. The profile shows some 460,000 distinct CDR3 sequences, 13% to 15% of them singletons. These records were also assigned to another study, of yellow fever vaccine responses in identical twins.

Sequencing used CD4+ T cells sorted from blood. These receptors were taken from a woman between 18 and 29 years old in good health.

This clonotype has just a few counts. The chain recombines TRBV7-6 with TRBJ2-5; unclear D gene. The CDR3 covers 12 residues. CDR1 SGHVS and CDR2 FNYEAQ come from the germline V gene. With 2 bases removed from V and 5 bases from J, the gap between germline ends came to 6 bases. The CDR3 DNA reads TGTGCCAGCAGCTTATTAACGGAGACCCAGTACTTC. It is translated as CASSLLTETQYF.

There are a few counts of this clonotype. The chain combines TRBV9 with TRBJ2-2; no reliable D call. Looked up from germline, CDR1 is SGDLS and CDR2 is YYNGEE. There are 14 residues in the CDR3. V lost 0 bases to trimming and J lost 3 bases, with 6 bases between them. Here the CDR3 DNA reads TGTGCCAGCAGCGTAGTGGTGGACACCGGGGAGCTGTTTTTT. Protein: CASSVVVDTGELFF.

This clonotype was counted ten times or more. The chain employs TRBV12-3 or TRBV12-4 and TRBJ2-7, with D unresolved. This CDR3 region has 14 residues. Between the trimmed V and J ends, which lost 3 bases and 1 base, there was a span of 10 bases. Here the CDR3 DNA reads TGTGCCAGCAGTTTGATGGGGATGTCCTACGAGCAGTACTTC. This translates into CASSLMGMSYEQYF.

The chain employs TRBV2 and TRBJ2-5; D uncertain. The CDR3 runs 15 residues. CDR1 SNHLY and CDR2 FYNNEI come from the germline V gene. V was shortened by 3 bases and J by 1 base, with 12 bases between the two germline ends. CDR3 sequence reads: CASSETRLTQETQYF. The CDR3 nucleotides are TGTGCCAGCAGTGAGACACGTTTGACCCAAGAGACCCAGTACTTC.

The chain combines TRBV5-1 with TRBJ1-1; no clear D gene. CDR1 and CDR2 (germline): SGHRS, YFSETQ. This CDR3 has 13 amino acids. Trimming removed 2 bases from V and 0 bases from J, with 5 bases in between. DNA of the CDR3: TGCGCCAGCAGCTTTAACCTGAACACTGAAGCTTTCTTT. Translation: CASSFNLNTEAFF.

The chain couples TRBV20-1 to TRBJ2-7, with TRBD1 matching 10 bases. Trimming at V came to 5 bases and at J to 1 base, leaving 8 bases not matched to a gene. Germline loops: CDR1 DFQATT, CDR2 SNEGSKA (reference sequence). The CDR3 totals 15 residues. CDR3 in amino acids: CSALFPGQGSYEQYF. The CDR3 DNA is TGCAGTGCTCTATTCCCGGGACAGGGGTCCTACGAGCAGTACTTC.

The chain carries TRBV3-1 and TRBJ2-1, with 7 bases that match TRBD2. The CDR3 totals 17 residues. Per germline, CDR1 LGHDT and CDR2 YNNKEL (reference sequence). V shed 0 bases and J 4 bases; nucleotides not matched to a gene: 9. The CDR3 region has the DNA TGTGCCAGCAGCCAAGATCGGCGGGGGATTAGGTACAATGAGCAGTTCTTC. Its translation is CASSQDRRGIRYNEQFF.

This clonotype was counted a few times. The V call is TRBV4-3, the J call TRBJ2-2, with no clear D. The ends were cut back, 0 bases at V and 8 bases at J, with 10 bases in the middle. The CDR3 length is 14 residues. From germline, CDR1 is LGHNA and CDR2 YSLEER. CDR3 in DNA: TGCGCCAGCAGCCAAGAATTTGCTTCGGGGGAGCTGTTTTTT. Its translation is CASSQEFASGELFF.

The J gene is TRBJ2-3, the V gene TRBV5-6; 7 bases are a match to TRBD2. V shed 1 base and J 4 bases; nucleotides not matched to a gene: 9. This CDR3 spans 16 amino acids. The germline V gene encodes CDR1 SGHDT and CDR2 YYEEEE. The CDR3 sequence is CASSLWAAGGADTQYF. In DNA, the CDR3 is TGTGCCAGCAGCTTGTGGGCGGCTGGGGGGGCAGATACGCAGTATTTT.

This clonotype turned up a few times. The chain has TRBV4-1 and TRBJ2-1, with 9 bases lining up with TRBD2. This CDR3 has 16 amino acids. The V gene's germline CDR1 is MGHRA and CDR2 YSYEKL. With V trimmed by 5 bases and J by 4 bases, 9 bases remained unmatched. The CDR3 region has the DNA TGCGCCAGCAGCTTCGAGGGACTAGCAGGTTACAATGAGCAGTTCTTC. It specifies CASSFEGLAGYNEQFF.

This clonotype was seen more than once but under ten times. The gene calls are TRBV12-3 or TRBV12-4 and TRBJ1-2; D unclear. The CDR3 spans 14 residues. V was clipped by 6 bases and J by 2 bases, with 13 bases between them. In DNA form, the CDR3 reads TGTGCCAGCAGCAAGACGATCGGGAACTATGGCTACACCTTC. Translating it yields CASSKTIGNYGYTF.

The J gene is TRBJ2-7, the V gene TRBV20-1; D tentatively fits TRBD1 or TRBD2 (6 bases each). Germline V gives CDR1 DFQATT, CDR2 SNEGSKA (reference sequence). The CDR3 totals 13 residues. This CDR3 reads CSIRGESSYEQYF. The DNA of the CDR3 is TGCTCAATTAGGGGGGAGAGCTCCTACGAGCAGTACTTC.

The V call is TRBV12-3 or TRBV12-4, the J call TRBJ1-1; TRBD1 matches 9 bases. Germline trimming cut 4 bases from V and 1 base from J; bases unmatched to any gene: 1. The CDR3 runs to 14 residues. CDR3 coding DNA: TGTGCCAGCAGTTGGGGACAGGGGAACACTGAAGCTTTCTTT. Its translation: CASSWGQGNTEAFF.

This chain joins TRBV18 and TRBJ1-1; D uncertain. Trimming shortened V by 3 bases and J by 10 bases, and 18 bases separated the two germline ends. CDR1 KGHSH and CDR2 LQKENI come from the germline V gene. The CDR3 is made up of 14 amino acids. Written as DNA, the CDR3 is TGTGCCAGCTCACCGGGGAGGACCTGGGAAGGAGCTTTCTTT. The encoded protein is CASSPGRTWEGAFF. Together with reference TRBV18 and TRBJ1-1, the CDR3 gives the full variable domain: NAGVMQNPRHLVRRRGQEARLRCSPMKGHSHVYWYRQLPEEGLKFMVYLQKENIIDESGMPKERFSAEFPKEGPSILRIQQVVRGDSAAYFCASSPGRTWEGAFFGQGTRLTVV.

This rearrangement joins TRBV20-1 to TRBJ2-7; 10 bases agree with TRBD1. CDR3 length: 14 amino acids. In germline, CDR1 is DFQATT, CDR2 SNEGSKA (reference sequence). Unmatched junction bases numbered 8, after V lost 6 bases and J lost 3 bases. The CDR3 sequence: CSAPGQGSNYEQYF. The CDR3, as DNA: TGCAGTGCACCGGGACAGGGGTCCAACTACGAGCAGTACTTC.

The gene calls are TRBV20-1 and TRBJ1-6; tentative D call: TRBD1 (6 bases). The CDR3 is 14 residues long. CDR1 DFQATT and CDR2 SNEGSKA come from the germline V gene (reference sequence). The V end was cut by 4 bases, the J end by 7 bases, with 14 bases between. The CDR3 is CSAKPGVMNSPLHF. The CDR3 DNA is TGCAGTGCTAAGCCAGGGGTAATGAATTCACCCCTCCACTTT.

This clonotype has a count of ten or more. This chain links TRBV5-1 with TRBJ2-3; 13 nucleotides line up with TRBD2. Germline V CDR1 and CDR2: SGHRS, YFSETQ. V lost 3 bases to trimming and J lost 5 bases; unmatched junction nucleotides: 3. The length of the CDR3 is 15 residues. The CDR3 sequence is CASSWTSGSLDTQYF. CDR3 bases: TGCGCCAGCAGCTGGACTAGCGGGAGTCTAGATACGCAGTATTTT. Full variable domain (remainder filled in from reference TRBV5-1 and TRBJ2-3): KAGVTQTPRYLIKTRGQQVTLSCSPISGHRSVSWYQQTPGQGLQFLFEYFSETQRNKGNFPGRFSGRQFSNSRSEMNVSTLELGDSALYLCASSWTSGSLDTQYFGPGTRLTVL.

Remarks on this clonotype: Its ends do not fully match the called genes, so a read error is possible. This chain uses TRBV10-3 with TRBJ2-5; TRBD1 aligns across 7 bases. The CDR3 contains 13 residues. Germline values: CDR1 ENHRY, CDR2 SYGVKD. The CDR3 nucleotides are TGTGCCACCACGGGACAGCACCATGAGACCCAGTACTTC. Protein: CATTGQHHETQYF.

The rearrangement uses TRBV5-6 and TRBJ2-7, with D possibly being TRBD1 (5 bases). The V gene's germline CDR1 is SGHDT and CDR2 YYEEEE. Trimming cost V 2 bases and J 0 bases, with 9 bases left between them. This CDR3 region has 14 residues. The CDR3 protein is CASSFFRVSYEQYF. CDR3 DNA: TGTGCCAGCAGCTTCTTCAGGGTCTCCTACGAGCAGTACTTC.

This clonotype has ten or more counts. The CDR3 region has the DNA TGTGCCACCAGTGATCCGGGACAGGGTTGGGAGCAGTACTTC. Translated: CATSDPGQGWEQYF. V and J are TRBV24-1 and TRBJ2-7, with 9 bases fitting TRBD1. With 3 bases clipped from V and 7 bases from J, the junction kept 6 bases outside the gene matches. Germline V gene lookup returns CDR1 KGHDR and CDR2 SFDVKD. The CDR3 covers 14 residues.

This clonotype was observed a handful of times. This chain links TRBV3-1 with TRBJ2-7; D may match TRBD1 or TRBD2 (5 bases each). This CDR3 comprises 13 residues. Trimming took 1 base from V and 5 from J, leaving 9 bases between them. The germline V gene has CDR1 LGHDT and CDR2 YNNKEL (reference sequence). Written as DNA, the CDR3 is TGTGCCAGCAGCCAAGGATCGGGGCACGAGCAGTACTTC. Residues: CASSQGSGHEQYF.

The CDR3 nucleotides are TGCGCCAGCAGGCCTGGACTAGCGGGGGTAACAGATACGCAGTATTTT. Residues: CASRPGLAGVTDTQYF. The rearrangement joins TRBV5-1 to TRBJ2-3, with 13 bases that match TRBD2. The CDR3 is made up of 16 amino acids. Per the germline V gene, CDR1 is SGHRS and CDR2 is YFSETQ. The V and J ends lost 5 bases and 3 bases, in that order; junction bases with no gene match: 6.

The rearrangement uses TRBV18 and TRBJ2-5; TRBD2 matches at 11 bases. V lost 6 bases to trimming and J lost 3 bases; unmatched junction nucleotides: 3. Per germline, CDR1 KGHSH and CDR2 LQKENI. The CDR3 extends over 14 amino acids. CDR3 DNA sequence: TGTGCCAGCTCGTCACTAGCGGGGGAAGAGACCCAGTACTTC. It codes for CASSSLAGEETQYF.

This chain connects TRBV6-1 to TRBJ2-7, with D possibly being TRBD2 (5 bases). The CDR3 spans 16 residues. Trimming left V 3 bases short and J 2 bases short, with 17 bases between. Germline V gene data show CDR1 as MNHNS and CDR2 as SASEGT. The CDR3 here is CASSDHEGRAAYEQYF. The CDR3 coding sequence is TGTGCCAGCAGTGACCACGAAGGGCGGGCCGCCTACGAGCAGTACTTC.

The table lists this clonotype with a few counts. The J gene is TRBJ2-3, the V gene TRBV5-1, with 7 bases lining up with TRBD1. There are 18 residues in the CDR3. Germline V CDR1 and CDR2: SGHRS, YFSETQ. V shed 3 bases, J shed 2 bases, and the junction held 15 bases outside the gene matches. CDR3 sequence reads: CASSWHRQGYGDTDTQYF. CDR3 nucleotide sequence: TGCGCCAGCAGCTGGCACCGACAGGGCTATGGAGACACAGATACGCAGTATTTT.

This clonotype showed up just a few times. The J gene is TRBJ2-7, the V gene TRBV5-5, with D possibly TRBD1 on 6 matching bases. Trimming removed 2 bases from V and 3 bases from J, with 15 bases in between. The length of the CDR3 is 15 residues. Germline CDR1 is SGHKS and CDR2 is YYEKEE (reference sequence). CDR3 in amino acids: CASSFLPGRGYEQYF. The DNA of the CDR3 is TGTGCCAGCAGCTTCTTGCCCGGCAGGGGCTACGAGCAGTACTTC.

The chain carries TRBV20-1 and TRBJ2-7; TRBD1 is a possible D gene (6 bases). CDR1 is DFQATT, CDR2 SNEGSKA, per germline (reference sequence). Trimming removed 2 bases from V and 2 bases from J, with 13 bases in between. The CDR3 is made up of 14 amino acids. The CDR3: CSARSGQRPYEQYF. DNA of the CDR3: TGCAGTGCTAGAAGCGGACAGCGGCCCTACGAGCAGTACTTC.

This rearrangement joins TRBV5-1 to TRBJ2-2; possible D gene TRBD1, 8 bases. The V end lost 4 bases, the J end lost 3 bases, and 16 bases lay between the germline ends. CDR3 length: 16 residues. Germline CDR1 is SGHRS and CDR2 is YFSETQ. The CDR3 protein is CASSRTTGGDTGELFF. The CDR3 DNA sequence: TGCGCCAGCAGCCGAACAACAGGGGGGGACACCGGGGAGCTGTTTTTT. The variable domain in full, with the rest retrieved from reference TRBV5-1 and TRBJ2-2, is KAGVTQTPRYLIKTRGQQVTLSCSPISGHRSVSWYQQTPGQGLQFLFEYFSETQRNKGNFPGRFSGRQFSNSRSEMNVSTLELGDSALYLCASSRTTGGDTGELFFGEGSRLTVL.

This chain links TRBV11-1 with TRBJ1-1; 10 nucleotides align to TRBD1. CDR3 length: 18 residues. CDR1 and CDR2 (germline): SGHAT, FQDESV (reference sequence). J gave up 2 bases and V 5 bases, and 14 bases lay outside the gene matches. The CDR3 sequence: CASSKEIGTGAANTEAFF. The CDR3, as DNA: TGTGCCAGCAGCAAAGAGATCGGGACAGGGGCCGCCAACACTGAAGCTTTCTTT.